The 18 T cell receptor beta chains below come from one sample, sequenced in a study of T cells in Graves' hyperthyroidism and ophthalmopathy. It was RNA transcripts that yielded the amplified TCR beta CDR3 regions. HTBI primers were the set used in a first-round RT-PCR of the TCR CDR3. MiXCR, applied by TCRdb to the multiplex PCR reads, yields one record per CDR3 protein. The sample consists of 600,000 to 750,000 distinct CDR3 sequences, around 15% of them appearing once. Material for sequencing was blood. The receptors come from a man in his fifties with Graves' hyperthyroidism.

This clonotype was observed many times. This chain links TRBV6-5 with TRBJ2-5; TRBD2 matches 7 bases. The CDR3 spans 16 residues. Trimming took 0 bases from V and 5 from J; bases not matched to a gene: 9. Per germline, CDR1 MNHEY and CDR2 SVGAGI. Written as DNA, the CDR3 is TGTGCCAGCAGTTACTCGATCGCGGGAGAATTCGAGACCCAGTACTTC. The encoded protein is CASSYSIAGEFETQYF.

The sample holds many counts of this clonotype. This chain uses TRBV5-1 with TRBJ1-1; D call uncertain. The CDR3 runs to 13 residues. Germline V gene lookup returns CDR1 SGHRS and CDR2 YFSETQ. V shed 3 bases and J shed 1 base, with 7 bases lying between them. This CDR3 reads CASSWPGNTEAFF. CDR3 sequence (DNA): TGCGCCAGCAGCTGGCCAGGGAACACTGAAGCTTTCTTT. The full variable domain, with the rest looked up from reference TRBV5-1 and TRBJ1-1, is KAGVTQTPRYLIKTRGQQVTLSCSPISGHRSVSWYQQTPGQGLQFLFEYFSETQRNKGNFPGRFSGRQFSNSRSEMNVSTLELGDSALYLCASSWPGNTEAFFGQGTRLTVV.

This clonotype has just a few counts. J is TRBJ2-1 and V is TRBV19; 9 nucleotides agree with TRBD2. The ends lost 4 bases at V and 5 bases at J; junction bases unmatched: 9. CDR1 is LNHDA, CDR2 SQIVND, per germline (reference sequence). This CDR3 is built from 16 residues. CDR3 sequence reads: CASSTLPGTSHNEQFF. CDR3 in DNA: TGTGCCAGTAGTACTCTACCCGGGACTAGCCACAATGAGCAGTTCTTC. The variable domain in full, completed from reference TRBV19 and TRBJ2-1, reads DGGITQSPKYLFRKEGQNVTLSCEQNLNHDAMYWYRQDPGQGLRLIYYSQIVNDFQKGDIAEGYSVSREKKESFPLTVTSAQKNPTAFYLCASSTLPGTSHNEQFFGPGTRLTVL.

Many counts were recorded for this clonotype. In DNA form, the CDR3 reads TGTGCCTGGTCCCGACTACGGGGGGCTGGCAATGAGCAGTTCTTC. As protein: CAWSRLRGAGNEQFF. The chain carries TRBV30 and TRBJ2-1; tentative D call: TRBD2 (7 bases). The germline V gene has CDR1 GTSNPN and CDR2 SVGIG (reference sequence). The CDR3 sequence is 15 residues long. Trimming stripped 5 bases from V and 6 bases from J, with 20 bases between.

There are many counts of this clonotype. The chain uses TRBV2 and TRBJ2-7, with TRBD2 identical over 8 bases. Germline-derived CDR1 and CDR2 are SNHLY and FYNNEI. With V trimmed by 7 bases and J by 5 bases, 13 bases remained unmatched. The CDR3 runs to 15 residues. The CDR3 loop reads CASTPGTSVRHEQYF. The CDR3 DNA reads TGTGCCAGCACTCCGGGGACTAGTGTGCGCCACGAGCAGTACTTC.

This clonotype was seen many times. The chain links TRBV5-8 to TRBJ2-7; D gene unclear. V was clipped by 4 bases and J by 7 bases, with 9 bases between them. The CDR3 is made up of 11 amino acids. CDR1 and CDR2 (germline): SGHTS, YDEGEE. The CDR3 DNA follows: TGTGCCAGCAGCCCAACTTGGGAGCAGTACTTC. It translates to CASSPTWEQYF. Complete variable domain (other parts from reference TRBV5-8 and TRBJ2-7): EAGVTQSPTHLIKTRGQQATLRCSPISGHTSVYWYQQALGLGLQFLLWYDEGEERNRGNFPPRFSGRQFPNYSSELNVNALELEDSALYLCASSPTWEQYFGPGTRLTVT.

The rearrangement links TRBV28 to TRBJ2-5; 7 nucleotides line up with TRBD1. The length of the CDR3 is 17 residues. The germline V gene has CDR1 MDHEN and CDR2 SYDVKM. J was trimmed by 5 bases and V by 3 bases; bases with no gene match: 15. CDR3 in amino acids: CASSFPRDRVVVETQYF. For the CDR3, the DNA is TGTGCCAGCAGTTTCCCACGAGACAGGGTCGTTGTGGAGACCCAGTACTTC.

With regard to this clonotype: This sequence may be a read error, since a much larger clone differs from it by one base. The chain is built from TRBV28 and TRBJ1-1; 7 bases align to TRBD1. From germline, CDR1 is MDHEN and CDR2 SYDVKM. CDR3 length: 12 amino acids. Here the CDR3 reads CVSKGAGTEAFF. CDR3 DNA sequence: TGTGTCAGCAAGGGGGCTGGAACTGAAGCTTTCTTT.

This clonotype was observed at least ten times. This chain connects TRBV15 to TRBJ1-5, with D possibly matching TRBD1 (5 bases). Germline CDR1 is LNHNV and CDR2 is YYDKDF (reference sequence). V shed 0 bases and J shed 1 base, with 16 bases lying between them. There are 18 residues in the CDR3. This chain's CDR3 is CATSRDSNTGVSNQPQHF. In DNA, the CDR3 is TGTGCCACCAGCAGAGATTCTAATACGGGGGTAAGCAATCAGCCCCAGCATTTT. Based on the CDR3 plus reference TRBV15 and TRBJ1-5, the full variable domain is DAMVIQNPRYQVTQFGKPVTLSCSQTLNHNVMYWYQQKSSQAPKLLFHYYDKDFNNEADTPDNFQSRRPNTSFCFLDIRSPGLGDTAMYLCATSRDSNTGVSNQPQHFGDGTRLSIL.

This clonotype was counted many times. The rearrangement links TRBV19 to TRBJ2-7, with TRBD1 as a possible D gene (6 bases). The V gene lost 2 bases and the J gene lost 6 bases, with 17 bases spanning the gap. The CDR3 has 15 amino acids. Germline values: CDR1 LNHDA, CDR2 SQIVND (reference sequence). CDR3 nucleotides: TGTGCCAGTAGTATATCGACGTCAGGGGACGGCGAGCAGTACTTC. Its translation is CASSISTSGDGEQYF.

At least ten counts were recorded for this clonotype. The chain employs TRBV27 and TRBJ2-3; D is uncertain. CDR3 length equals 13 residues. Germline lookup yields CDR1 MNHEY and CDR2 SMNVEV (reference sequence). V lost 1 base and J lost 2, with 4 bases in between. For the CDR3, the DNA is TGTGCCAGCAGTTTATTCCTCACAGATACGCAGTATTTT. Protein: CASSLFLTDTQYF.

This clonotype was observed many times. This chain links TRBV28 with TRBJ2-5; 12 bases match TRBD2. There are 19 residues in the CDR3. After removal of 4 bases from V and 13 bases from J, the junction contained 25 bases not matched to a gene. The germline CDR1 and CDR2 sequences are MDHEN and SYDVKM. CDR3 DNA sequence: TGTGCCAGCAGTTCTACCGCCGTGAGACAGGGAGGACTAGCGGGACTGGGGTACTTC. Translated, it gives CASSSTAVRQGGLAGLGYF.

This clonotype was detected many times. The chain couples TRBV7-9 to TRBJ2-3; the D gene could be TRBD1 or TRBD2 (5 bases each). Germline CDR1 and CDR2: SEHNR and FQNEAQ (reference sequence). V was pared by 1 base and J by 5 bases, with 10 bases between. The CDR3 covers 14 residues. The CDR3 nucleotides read TGTGCCAGCAGCTTAGATTGGGACGGAGATACGCAGTATTTT. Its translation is CASSLDWDGDTQYF.

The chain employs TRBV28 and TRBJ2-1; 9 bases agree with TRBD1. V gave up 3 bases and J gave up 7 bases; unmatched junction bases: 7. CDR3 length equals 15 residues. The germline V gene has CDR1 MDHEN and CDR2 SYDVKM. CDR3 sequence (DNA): TGTGCCAGCAGTTTCGGACAGGGGTTTTTGAATGAGCAGTTCTTC. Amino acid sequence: CASSFGQGFLNEQFF.

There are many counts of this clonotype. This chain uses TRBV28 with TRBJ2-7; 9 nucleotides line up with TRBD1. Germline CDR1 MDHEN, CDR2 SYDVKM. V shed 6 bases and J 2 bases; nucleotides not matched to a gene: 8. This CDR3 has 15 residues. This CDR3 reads CASSPATGGPYEQYF. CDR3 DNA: TGTGCCAGCAGCCCAGCAACAGGGGGCCCCTACGAGCAGTACTTC.

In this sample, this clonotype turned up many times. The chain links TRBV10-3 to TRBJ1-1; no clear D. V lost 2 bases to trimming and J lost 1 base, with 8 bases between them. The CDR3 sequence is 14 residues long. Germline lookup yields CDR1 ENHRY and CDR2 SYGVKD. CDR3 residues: CAISEGWRNTEAFF. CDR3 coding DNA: TGTGCCATCAGTGAGGGTTGGAGGAACACTGAAGCTTTCTTT.

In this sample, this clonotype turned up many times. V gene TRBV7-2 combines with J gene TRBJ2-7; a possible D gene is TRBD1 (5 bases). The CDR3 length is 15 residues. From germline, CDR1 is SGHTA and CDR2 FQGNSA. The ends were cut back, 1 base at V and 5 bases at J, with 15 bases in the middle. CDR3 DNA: TGTGCCAGCAGCTTAGTCGGGTCCAGGGCCCACGAGCAGTACTTC. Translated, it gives CASSLVGSRAHEQYF.

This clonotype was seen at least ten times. Written as DNA, the CDR3 is TGTGCCAGCAGTCTGACAGTCGGTGGCTACACCTTC. Translated, it gives CASSLTVGGYTF. This chain joins TRBV28 and TRBJ1-2; a weak D match, TRBD1 (5 bases). Germline lookup yields CDR1 MDHEN and CDR2 SYDVKM. This CDR3 region has 12 residues. The V end lost 5 bases, the J end lost 7 bases, and 11 bases lay between the germline ends.